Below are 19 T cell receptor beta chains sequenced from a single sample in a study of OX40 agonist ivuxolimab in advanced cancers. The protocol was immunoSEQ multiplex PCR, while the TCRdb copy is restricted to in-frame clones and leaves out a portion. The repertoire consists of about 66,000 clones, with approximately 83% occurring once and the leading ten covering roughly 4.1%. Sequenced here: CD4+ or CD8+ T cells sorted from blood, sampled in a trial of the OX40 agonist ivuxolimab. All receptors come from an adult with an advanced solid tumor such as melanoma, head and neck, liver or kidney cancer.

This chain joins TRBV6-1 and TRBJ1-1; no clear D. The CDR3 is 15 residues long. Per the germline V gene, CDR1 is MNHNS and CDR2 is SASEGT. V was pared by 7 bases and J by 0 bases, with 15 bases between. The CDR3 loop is CASTPDGQMNTEAFF. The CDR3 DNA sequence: TGTGCCAGCACCCCCGACGGGCAGATGAACACTGAAGCTTTCTTT.

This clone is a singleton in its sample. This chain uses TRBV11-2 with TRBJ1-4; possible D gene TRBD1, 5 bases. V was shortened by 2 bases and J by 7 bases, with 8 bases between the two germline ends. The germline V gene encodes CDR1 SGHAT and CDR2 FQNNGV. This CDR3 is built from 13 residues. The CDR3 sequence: CASSLLRGEKLFF. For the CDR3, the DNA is TGTGCCAGCAGCTTATTAAGGGGTGAAAAACTGTTTTTT.

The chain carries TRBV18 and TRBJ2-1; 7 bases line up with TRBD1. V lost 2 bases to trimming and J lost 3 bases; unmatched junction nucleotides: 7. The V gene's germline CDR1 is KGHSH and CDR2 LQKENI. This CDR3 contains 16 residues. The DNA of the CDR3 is TGTGCCAGCTCACCAACCGGGACAGTTGTCTACAATGAGCAGTTCTTC. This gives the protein CASSPTGTVVYNEQFF.

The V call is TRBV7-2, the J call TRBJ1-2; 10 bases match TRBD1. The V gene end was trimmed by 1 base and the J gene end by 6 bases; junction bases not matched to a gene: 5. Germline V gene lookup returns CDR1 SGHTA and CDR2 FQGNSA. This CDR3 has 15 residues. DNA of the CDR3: TGTGCCAGCAGCTTAGGGCCCGGGACAGGGGATGGCTACACCTTC. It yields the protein CASSLGPGTGDGYTF.

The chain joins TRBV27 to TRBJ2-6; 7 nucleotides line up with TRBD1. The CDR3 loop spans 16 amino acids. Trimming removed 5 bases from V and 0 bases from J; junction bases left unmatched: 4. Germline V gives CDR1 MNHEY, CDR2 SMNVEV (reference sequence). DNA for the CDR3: TGTGCCAGCAGTGTATACAGGGGCTCTGGGGCCAACGTCCTGACTTTC. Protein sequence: CASSVYRGSGANVLTF.

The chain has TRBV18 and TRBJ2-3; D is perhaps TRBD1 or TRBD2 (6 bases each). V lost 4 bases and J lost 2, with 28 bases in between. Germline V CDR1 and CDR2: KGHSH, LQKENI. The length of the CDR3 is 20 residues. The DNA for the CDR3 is TGTGCCAGCTCACAATTCTCGGGACCACTTTTAGGGGGGACCACAGATACGCAGTATTTT. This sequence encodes CASSQFSGPLLGGTTDTQYF.

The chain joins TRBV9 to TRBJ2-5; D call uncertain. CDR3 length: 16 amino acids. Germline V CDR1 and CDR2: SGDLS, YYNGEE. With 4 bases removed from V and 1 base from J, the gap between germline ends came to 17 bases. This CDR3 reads CASSFNPAAPQETQYF. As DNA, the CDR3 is TGTGCCAGCAGCTTCAACCCAGCAGCTCCCCAAGAGACCCAGTACTTC.

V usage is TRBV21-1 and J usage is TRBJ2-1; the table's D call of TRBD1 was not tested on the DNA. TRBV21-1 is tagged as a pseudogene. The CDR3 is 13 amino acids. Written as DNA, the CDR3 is TGTGCCAGCCGGACAGGATCCTACAATGAGCAGTTCTTC. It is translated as CASRTGSYNEQFF.

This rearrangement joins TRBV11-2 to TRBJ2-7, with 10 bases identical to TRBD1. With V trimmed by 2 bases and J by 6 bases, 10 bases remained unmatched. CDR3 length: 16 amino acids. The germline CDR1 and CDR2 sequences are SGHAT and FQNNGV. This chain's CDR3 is CASSLSLRDRGLEQYF. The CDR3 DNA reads TGTGCCAGCAGCTTATCCCTAAGGGACAGGGGTCTCGAGCAGTACTTC.

This CDR3 is CASRKQGAAQETQYF. The CDR3 DNA reads as TGTGCCAGCAGGAAACAGGGGGCCGCCCAAGAGACCCAGTACTTC. The rearrangement joins TRBV27 to TRBJ2-5, with TRBD1 matching 9 bases. The CDR3 has 15 residues. From germline, CDR1 is MNHEY and CDR2 SMNVEV (reference sequence). V shed 6 bases and J 1 base; nucleotides not matched to a gene: 6.

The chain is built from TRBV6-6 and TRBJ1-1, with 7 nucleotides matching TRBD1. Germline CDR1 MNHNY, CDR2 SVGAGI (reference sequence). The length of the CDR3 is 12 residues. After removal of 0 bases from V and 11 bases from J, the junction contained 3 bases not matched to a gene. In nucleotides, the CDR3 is TGTGCCAGCAGTTACTCGACAGGGCCTGCTTTCTTT. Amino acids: CASSYSTGPAFF.

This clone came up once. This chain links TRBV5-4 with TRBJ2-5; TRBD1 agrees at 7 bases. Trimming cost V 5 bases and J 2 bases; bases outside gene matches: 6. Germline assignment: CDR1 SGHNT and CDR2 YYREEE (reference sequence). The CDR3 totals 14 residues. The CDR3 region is CASRPGTDQETQYF. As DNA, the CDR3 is TGTGCCAGCAGACCCGGGACAGATCAAGAGACCCAGTACTTC.

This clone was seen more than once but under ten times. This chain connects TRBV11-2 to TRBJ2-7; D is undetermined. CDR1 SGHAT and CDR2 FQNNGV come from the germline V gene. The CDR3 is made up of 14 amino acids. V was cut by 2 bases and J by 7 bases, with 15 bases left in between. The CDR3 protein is CASSLSPVTGEQYF. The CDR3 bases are TGTGCCAGCAGCTTAAGTCCGGTGACTGGTGAGCAGTACTTC.

The CDR3 loop reads CASSFTTNEKLFF. CDR3 coding DNA: TGTGCCAGCAGCTTCACAACTAATGAAAAACTGTTTTTT. The V and J genes are TRBV11-2 and TRBJ1-4, with D unresolved. Germline CDR1 reads SGHAT; CDR2 reads FQNNGV. Trimming cost V 3 bases and J 0 bases, with 2 bases left between them. This CDR3 has 13 amino acids.

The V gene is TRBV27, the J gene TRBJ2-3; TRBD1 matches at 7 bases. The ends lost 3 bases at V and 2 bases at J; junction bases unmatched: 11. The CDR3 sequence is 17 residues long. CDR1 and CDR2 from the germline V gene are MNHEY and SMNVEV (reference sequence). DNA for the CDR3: TGTGCCAGCAGTTTCAGACAGGGTCGGACATACACAGATACGCAGTATTTT. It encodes CASSFRQGRTYTDTQYF.

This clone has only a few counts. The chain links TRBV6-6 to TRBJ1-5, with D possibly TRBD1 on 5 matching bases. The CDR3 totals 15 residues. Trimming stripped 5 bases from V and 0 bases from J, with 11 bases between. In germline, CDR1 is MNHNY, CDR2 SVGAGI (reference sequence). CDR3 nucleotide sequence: TGTGCCAGCAGTCCCGGGACCTATAGCAATCAGCCCCAGCATTTT. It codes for CASSPGTYSNQPQHF.

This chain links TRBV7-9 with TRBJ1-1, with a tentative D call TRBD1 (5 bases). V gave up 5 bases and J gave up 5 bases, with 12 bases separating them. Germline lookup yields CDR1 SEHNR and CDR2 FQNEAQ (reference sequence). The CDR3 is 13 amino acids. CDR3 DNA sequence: TGTGCCAGCAGCGAACGGAGGGGAACTGAAGCTTTCTTT. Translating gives CASSERRGTEAFF. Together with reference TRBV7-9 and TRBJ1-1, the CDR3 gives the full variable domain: DTGVSQNPRHKITKRGQNVTFRCDPISEHNRLYWYRQTLGQGPEFLTYFQNEAQLEKSRLLSDRFSAERPKGSFSTLEIQRTEQGDSAMYLCASSERRGTEAFFGQGTRLTVV.

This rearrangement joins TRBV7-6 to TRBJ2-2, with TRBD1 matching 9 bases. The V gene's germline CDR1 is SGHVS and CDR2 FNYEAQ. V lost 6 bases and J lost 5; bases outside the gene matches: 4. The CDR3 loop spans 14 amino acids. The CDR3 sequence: CASSRDRDTGELFF. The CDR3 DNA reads TGTGCCAGCAGTAGGGACAGGGATACCGGGGAGCTGTTTTTT.

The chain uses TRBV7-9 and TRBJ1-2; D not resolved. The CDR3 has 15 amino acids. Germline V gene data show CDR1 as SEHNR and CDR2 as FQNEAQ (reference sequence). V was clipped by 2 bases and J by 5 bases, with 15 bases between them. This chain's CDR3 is CASSLWGRNQYGYTF. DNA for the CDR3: TGTGCCAGCAGCTTATGGGGTCGAAATCAGTATGGCTACACCTTC.